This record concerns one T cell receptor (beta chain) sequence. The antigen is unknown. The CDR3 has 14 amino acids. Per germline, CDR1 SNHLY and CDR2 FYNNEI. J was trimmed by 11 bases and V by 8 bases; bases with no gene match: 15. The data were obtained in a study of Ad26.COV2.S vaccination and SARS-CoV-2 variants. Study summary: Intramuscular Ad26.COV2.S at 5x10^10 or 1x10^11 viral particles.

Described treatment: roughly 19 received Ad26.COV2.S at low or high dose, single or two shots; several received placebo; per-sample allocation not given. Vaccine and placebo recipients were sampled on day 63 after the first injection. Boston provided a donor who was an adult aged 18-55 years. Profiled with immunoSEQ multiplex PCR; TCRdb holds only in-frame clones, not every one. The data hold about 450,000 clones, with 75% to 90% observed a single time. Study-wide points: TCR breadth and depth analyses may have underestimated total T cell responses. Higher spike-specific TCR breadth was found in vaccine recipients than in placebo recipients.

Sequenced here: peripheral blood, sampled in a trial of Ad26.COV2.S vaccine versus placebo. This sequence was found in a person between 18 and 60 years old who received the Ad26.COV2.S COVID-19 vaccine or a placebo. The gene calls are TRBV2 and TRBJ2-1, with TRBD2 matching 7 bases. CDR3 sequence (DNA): TGTGCCAGCGGGGTCCTAGCGGTCCCCCGGAAGCAGTTCTTC. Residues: CASGVLAVPRKQFF.